The entry that follows covers one TCR beta chain sequence. V lost 1 base and J lost 2, with 8 bases in between. The germline V gene has CDR1 SGHAT and CDR2 FQDESV (reference sequence). The CDR3 has 14 amino acids. Genomic DNA served as template for TCR beta VDJ and CDR3 profiling. TCRdb called the reads again in MiXCR, with one record for every CDR3 protein. This sample has a few hundred thousand distinct CDR3 sequences, with 82% found just once. Individuals selected for sequencing had exhibited CD8+CD57+ cell expansion on flow cytometry. The cohort consisted entirely of patients having severe acquired aplastic anemia. This entry is derived from a study of CD8+CD57+ T cells in acquired aplastic anemia. Study in general: The DNA of sorted CD4+ and CD8+ cells averaged roughly 3.2 ug.

The source material was sorted CD4+, CD8+, or CD8+CD57+ T cells (not recorded which) from PBMCs. The V gene is TRBV11-1, the J gene TRBJ2-5; D call uncertain. This clonotype originated in a human donor with aplastic anemia. CDR3 sequence: CASSLGSAQETQYF. The CDR3 region has the DNA TGTGCCAGCAGCTTAGGCAGCGCACAAGAGACCCAGTACTTC.